This T cell receptor beta chain was captured by sequencing in a study of cytomegalovirus exposure and HLA in healthy donors. The study's findings and limits: According to an earlier analysis, most TCR beta V segments yielded productive rearrangements about 87% or about 30% of the time.

In the PCR, 60 Vbeta and 13 Jbeta primers were used. Libraries were prepared by immunoSEQ multiplex PCR; TCRdb keeps only in-frame clonotypes and omits some of them. The sample has 200,000 to 250,000 clones; 82% are singletons. Notes on this clone: Its antigen is currently unknown.

The CDR3 loop spans 14 amino acids. Germline V gene data show CDR1 as PRHDT and CDR2 as FYEKMQ (reference sequence). The source of this sequence is a woman aged 40 to 50 in good health and CMV-seropositive. The chain uses TRBV13 and TRBJ2-5, with TRBD1 as a possible D gene (5 bases). The J call may be incorrect, as the DNA end agrees better with TRBJ2-7. Input material: PBMCs. Here the CDR3 DNA reads TGTGCCAGCAGCTTGACAGTGAACTCCTACGAGCAGTACTTC. It specifies CASSLTVNSYEQYF.